The entry below describes one TCR beta chain. These data are taken from a study of T cell changes during pregnancy in multiple sclerosis. TCRdb's copy holds only in-frame clones and misses some; the assay was immunoSEQ multiplex PCR. The sample lists tens of thousands of clones, more than 75% occurring once. The TCR was taken from a female donor in good health, enrolled as a control in a pregnancy study. The sequences come from CD8+ T cells from peripheral blood mononuclear cells, collected in the first trimester of pregnancy.

CDR3 DNA: TGTGCCAGCAGCCCGAGCGGTAGCGGTATGGCAGATACGCAGTATTTT. Protein: CASSPSGSGMADTQYF. V and J are TRBV9 and TRBJ2-3; weak D call: TRBD2 (6 bases). Germline CDR1 reads SGDLS; CDR2 reads YYNGEE. The CDR3 is made up of 16 amino acids. V lost 4 bases, J lost 4 bases, and 19 bases lay in between. Full variable domain (missing parts from reference TRBV9 and TRBJ2-3): DSGVTQTPKHLITATGQRVTLRCSPRSGDLSVYWYQQSLDQGLQFLIQYYNGEERAKGNILERFSAQQFPDLHSELNLSSLELGDSALYFCASSPSGSGMADTQYFGPGTRLTVL.